Following are 8 T cell receptor beta chains from one sample sequenced in a study of T cells in women clearing cervical HPV infection. Data came from immunoSEQ multiplex PCR; TCRdb stores just in-frame clones and leaves some out. Its clone listing holds about 36,000 clones. Material: blood buffy coat. The receptors originated from a woman between 18 and 70 years old with a cervical HPV16 infection that either progressed to CIN3+ or cleared (not recorded which).

As for this clone: The read finishes 3 residues shy of the CDR3 end, and the germline J gene is used to complete it. The genes are TRBV7-8 and TRBJ2-3; tentatively, D is TRBD1 (5 bases). V was cut by 5 bases and J by 6 bases, with 15 bases left in between. Germline CDR1 and CDR2: SGHVS and FQNEAQ. The CDR3 sequence is 14 residues long. CDR3 DNA (partial): TGTGCCAGCAGCGCCCACCAGGGTGGGGATACG. This gives the protein CASSAHQGGDT. The CDR3 in full is CASSAHQGGDTQYF.

In the case of this clone: Coverage ceases 3 residues before the CDR3 finishes, and the germline J gene fills in the end. The rearrangement joins TRBV6-2 or TRBV6-3 to TRBJ2-5; TRBD2 matches 8 bases. CDR3 length: 15 residues. The germline V gene has CDR1 MNHEY and CDR2 SVGEGT. Trimming took 4 bases from V and 4 from J; bases not matched to a gene: 8. The CDR3 here is CASSSIGGALETQYF. CDR3 bases read: TGTGCCAGCAGTTCCATCGGGGGGGCCCTAGAGACC.

Concerning this clone: The CDR3 end lies 3 residues beyond the end of the read and is filled in from the germline J gene. This chain links TRBV12-3 or TRBV12-4 with TRBJ2-4, with D maybe TRBD1 (5 bases). The CDR3 is made up of 13 amino acids. CDR3 loop: CASSLGDSLFQYF. CDR3 bases read: TGTGCCAGCAGTTTAGGAGACAGCTTATTT.

Concerning this clone itself: The CDR3 end falls 3 residues outside the read, so it is completed with the germline J gene. This chain links TRBV5-1 with TRBJ2-2; maybe TRBD1 (5 bases). Germline CDR1 reads SGHRS; CDR2 reads YFSETQ. The germline V and J ends were trimmed by 4 bases and 2 bases, with 24 bases remaining between them. The CDR3 sequence is 19 residues long. The CDR3 DNA, read in part, is TGCGCCAGCAGCCCAAGTCGACAGACTCAACTGCACAACACCGGGGAG. This encodes CASSPSRQTQLHNTGE. The entire CDR3 sequence reads CASSPSRQTQLHNTGELFF.

Comment on this clone: Read coverage stops 3 residues before the CDR3 terminus; the germline J gene supplies the remainder. This chain connects TRBV7-2 to TRBJ2-7; D possibly matches TRBD1 or TRBD2 (5 bases each). The germline CDR1 and CDR2 sequences are SGHTA and FQGNSA. This CDR3 contains 17 residues. V was shortened by 0 bases and J by 6 bases, with 21 bases between the two germline ends. CDR3: CASSLAEGRGDYGEQYF. Partial CDR3 DNA: TGTGCCAGCAGCTTAGCGGAAGGGAGAGGGGATTACGGCGAG. Filled out from reference TRBV7-2 and TRBJ2-7, the complete variable domain reads GAGVSQSPSNKVTEKGKDVELRCDPISGHTALYWYRQSLGQGLEFLIYFQGNSAPDKSGLPSDRFSAERTGGSVSTLTIQRTQQEDSAVYLCASSLAEGRGDYGEQYFGPGTRLTVT.

CDR3 bases read: TGTGCCAGCAGCTGGGCCAGCACCAGACCAGATACC. It is translated as CASSWASTRPDT. The complete CDR3 reads CASSWASTRPDTYTF. The rearrangement joins TRBV7-8 to TRBJ1-2; unclear D gene. From the germline J gene comes the end of the CDR3, since the read stops 3 residues before it. Per the germline V gene, CDR1 is SGHVS and CDR2 is FQNEAQ. The CDR3 runs to 15 residues.

Of note for this clone: The observed sequence ends 3 residues before the CDR3 terminus, with the missing tail filled in from the germline J gene. The rearrangement links TRBV19 to TRBJ1-5; a weak D match, TRBD1 (5 bases). Germline V gives CDR1 LNHDA, CDR2 SQIVND (reference sequence). V lost 7 bases, J lost 5 bases, and 21 bases lay in between. The CDR3 runs to 16 residues. The CDR3 protein is CASTRSGGRVDQPQHF. The DNA read from the CDR3 is TGTGCCAGTACGCGATCCGGCGGCAGGGTGGATCAGCCC.

Points on this clone: The read falls 3 residues short of the CDR3 end, and the missing part is taken from the germline J gene. The chain couples TRBV7-3 to TRBJ2-3; perhaps TRBD1 as D (6 bases). The CDR3 extends over 16 amino acids. Trimming stripped 1 base from V and 3 bases from J, with 14 bases between. CDR1 is SGHTA, CDR2 FQGTGA, per germline. CDR3 bases read: TGTGCCAGCAGCTTAAGTATGGGACACGATACAGATACG. It translates to CASSLSMGHDTDT. The CDR3 as a whole reads CASSLSMGHDTDTQYF.